This TCR beta chain was recovered during a study of blood T cell repertoires in COVID-19. As handled by the study authors: Amplification with reference gene primers provided the estimates of nucleated cell counts. Assay used: immunoSEQ multiplex PCR; TCRdb lists only in-frame clones, some missing. The D gene and trimming were derived from the DNA, and the V and J assignments and clone size from that table. The data show approximately 180,000 clones, about 83% seen once. Germline V lookup: CDR1 LGHDT, CDR2 YNNKEL (reference sequence). The V end was cut by 2 bases, the J end by 3 bases, with 14 bases between. The CDR3 has 16 residues.

Sequencing was carried out using peripheral blood. The TCR comes from a person between 65 and 79 years old with COVID-19, enrolled during active disease. V is TRBV3-1 (or the pseudogene TRBV3-2) and J is TRBJ1-3; weak D call: TRBD1 (6 bases). The CDR3 DNA sequence: TGTGCCAGCAGCCAACTCCCCGTCAGGGGTGGAAACACCATATATTTT. This gives the protein CASSQLPVRGGNTIYF.